This passage covers 8 T cell receptor beta chains from one sample sequenced in a study of shared clonotypes between healthy human individuals. Using immunoSEQ multiplex PCR, the repertoire was profiled, and TCRdb retains in-frame clones only, with some absent. The sample has some 1.5 million clones, roughly 96% seen once. Sequenced sample: naive CD4+ T cells sorted from blood. Subset meaning: CD45RA+ positively selected. The receptors shown here come from a man under 40 in good health.

The V and J genes are TRBV6-1 and TRBJ2-1, with 13 bases lining up with TRBD2. CDR3 length equals 15 residues. Germline trimming cut 11 bases from V and 7 bases from J; bases unmatched to any gene: 11. Germline CDR1 is MNHNS and CDR2 is SASEGT. For the CDR3, the DNA is TGTGCCTCACTGGACGGGACTAGCGGGATTAATGAGCAGTTCTTC. Its translation is CASLDGTSGINEQFF.

The CDR3 sequence is CASSENRAGDTQYF. The CDR3 coding sequence is TGCGCCAGCAGTGAGAACCGAGCCGGTGATACGCAGTATTTT. The chain recombines TRBV10-1 with TRBJ2-3; D gene unclear. The CDR3 runs 14 residues. V lost 2 bases and J 6 bases, leaving 12 bases between the germline ends. Germline V gene sequence: CDR1 WNHNN, CDR2 SYGVQD (reference sequence).

The V and J genes are TRBV13 and TRBJ2-2; TRBD1 aligns across 8 bases. The germline V gene encodes CDR1 PRHDT and CDR2 FYEKMQ (reference sequence). The CDR3 runs 18 residues. Unmatched junction bases numbered 11, after V lost 4 bases and J lost 1 base. Here the CDR3 DNA reads TGTGCCAGCAGCTCAGGGGGCTGGGGGACAGTGAACACCGGGGAGCTGTTTTTT. This encodes CASSSGGWGTVNTGELFF. Variable domain in full (rest from reference TRBV13 and TRBJ2-2): AAGVIQSPRHLIKEKRETATLKCYPIPRHDTVYWYQQGPGQDPQFLISFYEKMQSDKGSIPDRFSAQQFSDYHSELNMSSLELGDSALYFCASSSGGWGTVNTGELFFGEGSRLTVL.

The chain has TRBV7-2 and TRBJ2-5; D might be TRBD2 (6 bases). From germline, CDR1 is SGHTA and CDR2 FQGNSA. V lost 6 bases and J lost 5, with 13 bases in between. This CDR3 comprises 13 residues. The DNA of the CDR3 is TGTGCCAGCAGTCCCCCCCGGGGGGAGACCCAGTACTTC. Protein product: CASSPPRGETQYF.

The chain employs TRBV5-4 and TRBJ2-7; 11 nucleotides agree with TRBD2. The CDR3 loop spans 16 amino acids. The ends lost 3 bases at V and 0 bases at J; junction bases unmatched: 5. Germline V CDR1 and CDR2: SGHNT, YYREEE (reference sequence). This CDR3 reads CASSSLAGGLSYEQYF. The CDR3 bases are TGTGCCAGCAGCTCCTTAGCGGGAGGGCTCTCCTACGAGCAGTACTTC.

The chain employs TRBV6-1 and TRBJ2-1; 10 bases agree with TRBD1. The V segment lost 8 bases and the J segment 10 bases; nucleotides outside the gene matches: 11. Looked up from germline, CDR1 is MNHNS and CDR2 is SASEGT. There are 14 residues in the CDR3. In DNA, the CDR3 is TGTGCCAGCGGCCGGGACAGGGGTACTAGGGAGCAGTTCTTC. It translates to CASGRDRGTREQFF.

The rearrangement joins TRBV2 to TRBJ1-1, with D uncertain. V shed 7 bases and J shed 8 bases, with 20 bases lying between them. From germline, CDR1 is SNHLY and CDR2 FYNNEI. CDR3 size: 14 residues. Written as DNA, the CDR3 is TGTGCCAGCACCTTAGGAACCGGGGAAGGGGAAGCTTTCTTT. Encoded protein: CASTLGTGEGEAFF.

V and J are TRBV9 and TRBJ2-2; TRBD1 might be the D (6 bases). Germline-derived CDR1 and CDR2 are SGDLS and YYNGEE. This CDR3 region has 16 residues. Trimming pared 4 bases from V and 0 bases from J, leaving 13 bases between. The CDR3 DNA reads as TGTGCCAGCAGCTCCAGGGGAGCCTCGAACACCGGGGAGCTGTTTTTT. It codes for CASSSRGASNTGELFF.